The source of this TCR beta chain is a study of blood T cell repertoires in COVID-19. The overall study: Sites in the United States, Italy and Spain provided acute and convalescent COVID-19 samples. T cells, B-cell-depleted T cells, or PBMCs supplied cDNA or gDNA.

The V end was cut by 5 bases, the J end by 3 bases, with 19 bases between. From germline, CDR1 is SGHNT and CDR2 YENEEA. The CDR3 contains 16 residues. The study drew participants aged about 18 to 89 years from roughly 25 US areas. This clone was seen repeatedly, ten times or more. As handled by the study authors: For nucleated cells, counts were estimated from reference gene primer amplification. Generated by immunoSEQ multiplex PCR, the TCRdb table keeps only in-frame clones and is missing some. V, J and clone size are taken as reported in that table, and D and trimming were inferred from the DNA itself. Here the sample spans some 340,000 clones, over 80% being singletons.

This receptor was identified in a woman in her forties or fifties who had recovered from COVID-19. Sequencing input: PBMCs or T cells enriched from blood (not recorded which). The chain uses TRBV11-3 and TRBJ1-1, with a weak D call TRBD1 (6 bases). The CDR3 region has the DNA TGTGCCAGCAGCCCATGGGGGGGGCGCGGGTACACTGAAGCTTTCTTT. It specifies CASSPWGGRGYTEAFF.